This T cell receptor (beta chain) was sequenced in a study of PD-1 blockade in mismatch repair-deficient tumors. Some clones are missing from TCRdb's copy, which holds only in-frame ones; the method was immunoSEQ multiplex PCR. The data show roughly 38,000 clones, with approximately 83% seen just once and around 0.99% held by the top ten. There are 15 residues in the CDR3. Germline V lookup: CDR1 MNHNY, CDR2 SVGAGI (reference sequence). V was cut by 6 bases and J by 3 bases, with 18 bases left in between. All patients were mismatch repair deficient, assessed by either PCR or immunohistochemistry. The sequence came from an adult with mismatch repair-deficient cancer. Source: PBMCs, taken roughly 40 weeks after starting pembrolizumab. V gene TRBV6-6 combines with J gene TRBJ2-7; a possible D gene is TRBD1 (5 bases). CDR3 in amino acids: CASRVYRDSSYEQYF. CDR3 in DNA: TGTGCCAGCAGAGTCTACCGCGACAGCAGCTACGAGCAGTACTTC.